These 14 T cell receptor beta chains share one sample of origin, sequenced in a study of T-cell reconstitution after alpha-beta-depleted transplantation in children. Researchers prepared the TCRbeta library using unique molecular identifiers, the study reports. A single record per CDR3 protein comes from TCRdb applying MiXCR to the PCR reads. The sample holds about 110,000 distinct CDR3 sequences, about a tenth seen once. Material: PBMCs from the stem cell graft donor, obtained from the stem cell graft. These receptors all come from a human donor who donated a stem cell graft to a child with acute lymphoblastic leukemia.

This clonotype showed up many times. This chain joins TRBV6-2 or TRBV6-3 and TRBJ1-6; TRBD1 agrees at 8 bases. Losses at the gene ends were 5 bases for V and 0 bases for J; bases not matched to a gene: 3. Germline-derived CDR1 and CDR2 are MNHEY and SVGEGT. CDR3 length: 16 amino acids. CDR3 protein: CASSRTGSSYNSPLHF. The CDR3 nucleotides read TGTGCCAGCAGTCGGACAGGGAGCTCCTATAATTCACCCCTCCACTTT.

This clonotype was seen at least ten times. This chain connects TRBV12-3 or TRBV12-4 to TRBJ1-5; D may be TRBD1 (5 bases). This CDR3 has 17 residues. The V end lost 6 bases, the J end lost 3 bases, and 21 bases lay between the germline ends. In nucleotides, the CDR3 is TGTGCCAGCAGCCCAAACTTCGGGCAGGGCTTCAATCAGCCCCAGCATTTT. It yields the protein CASSPNFGQGFNQPQHF.

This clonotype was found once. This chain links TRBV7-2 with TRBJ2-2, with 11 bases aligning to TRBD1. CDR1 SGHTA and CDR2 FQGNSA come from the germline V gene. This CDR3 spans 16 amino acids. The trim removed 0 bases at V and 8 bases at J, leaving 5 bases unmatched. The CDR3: CASSLAGQGVSGELFF. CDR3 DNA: TGTGCCAGCAGCTTAGCGGGACAGGGGGTTTCGGGGGAGCTGTTTTTT.

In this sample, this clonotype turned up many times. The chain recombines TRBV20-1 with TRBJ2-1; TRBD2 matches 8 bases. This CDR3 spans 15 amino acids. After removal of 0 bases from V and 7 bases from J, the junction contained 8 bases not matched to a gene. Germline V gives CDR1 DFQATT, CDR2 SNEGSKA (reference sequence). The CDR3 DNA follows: TGCAGTGCTAGAGATGCGGCTAGCGGGCGGAATGAGCAGTTCTTC. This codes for CSARDAASGRNEQFF.

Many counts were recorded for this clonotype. The DNA for the CDR3 is TGTGCCAGCAGCTCCCCCGACAGGGTCAAAAGGGGCACTGAAGCTTTCTTT. It specifies CASSSPDRVKRGTEAFF. The V call is TRBV7-2, the J call TRBJ1-1, with 7 positions matching TRBD1. Germline CDR1 and CDR2: SGHTA and FQGNSA. V was clipped by 4 bases and J by 4 bases; unmatched bases: 15. CDR3 length: 17 amino acids.

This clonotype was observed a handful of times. The CDR3 here is CASSVRLAVNTGELFF. CDR3 coding DNA: TGTGCCAGCAGCGTTCGACTAGCGGTCAACACCGGGGAGCTGTTTTTT. V and J are TRBV9 and TRBJ2-2; 9 positions agree with TRBD2. The CDR3 is made up of 16 amino acids. The V gene's germline CDR1 is SGDLS and CDR2 YYNGEE. Trimming at V came to 2 bases and at J to 2 bases, leaving 4 bases not matched to a gene.

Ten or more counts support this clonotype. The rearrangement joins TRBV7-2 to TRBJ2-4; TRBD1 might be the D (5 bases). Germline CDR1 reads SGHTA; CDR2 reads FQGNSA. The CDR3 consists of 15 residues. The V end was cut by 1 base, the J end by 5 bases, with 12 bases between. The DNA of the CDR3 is TGTGCCAGCAGCTTAGGGCAGGGTCGTGAAAACATTCAGTACTTC. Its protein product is CASSLGQGRENIQYF.

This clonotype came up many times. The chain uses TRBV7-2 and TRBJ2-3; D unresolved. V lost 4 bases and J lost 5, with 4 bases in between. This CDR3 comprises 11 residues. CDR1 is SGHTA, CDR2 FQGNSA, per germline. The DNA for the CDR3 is TGTGCCAGCAGCTCATTAGATACGCAGTATTTT. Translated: CASSSLDTQYF.

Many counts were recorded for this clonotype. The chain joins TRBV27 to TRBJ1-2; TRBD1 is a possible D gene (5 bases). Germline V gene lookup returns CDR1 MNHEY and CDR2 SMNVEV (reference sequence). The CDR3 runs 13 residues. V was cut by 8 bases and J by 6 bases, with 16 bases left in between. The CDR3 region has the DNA TGTGCCAGCCACTCCGGGGGAAGAGATGGCTACACCTTC. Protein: CASHSGGRDGYTF.

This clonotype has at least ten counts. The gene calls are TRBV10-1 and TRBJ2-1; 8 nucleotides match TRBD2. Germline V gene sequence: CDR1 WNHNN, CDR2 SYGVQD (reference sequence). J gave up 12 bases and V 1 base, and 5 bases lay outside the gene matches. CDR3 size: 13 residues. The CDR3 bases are TGCGCCAGCAGTGAGTTAACTAGCGGAGGGCAGTTCTTC. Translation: CASSELTSGGQFF.

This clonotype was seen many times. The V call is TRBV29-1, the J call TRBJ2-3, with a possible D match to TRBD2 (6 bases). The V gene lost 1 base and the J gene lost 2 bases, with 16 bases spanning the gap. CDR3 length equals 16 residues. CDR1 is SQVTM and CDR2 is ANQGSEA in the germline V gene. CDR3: CSVEGGAGTNTDTQYF. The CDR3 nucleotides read TGCAGCGTTGAAGGCGGGGCGGGAACTAACACAGATACGCAGTATTTT.

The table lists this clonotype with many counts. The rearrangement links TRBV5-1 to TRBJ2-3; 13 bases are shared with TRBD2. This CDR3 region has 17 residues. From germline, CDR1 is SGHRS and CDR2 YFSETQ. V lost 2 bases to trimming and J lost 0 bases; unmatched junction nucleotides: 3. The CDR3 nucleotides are TGCGCCAGCAGCTTCGGACTAGCGGGGGATAGCACAGATACGCAGTATTTT. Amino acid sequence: CASSFGLAGDSTDTQYF.

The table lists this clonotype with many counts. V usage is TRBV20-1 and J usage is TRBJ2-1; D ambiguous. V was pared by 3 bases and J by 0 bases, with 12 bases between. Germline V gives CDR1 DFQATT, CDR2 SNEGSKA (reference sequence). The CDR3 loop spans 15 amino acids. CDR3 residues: CSARLDRRSYNEQFF. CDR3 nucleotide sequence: TGCAGTGCTAGGTTGGACCGACGCTCCTACAATGAGCAGTTCTTC.

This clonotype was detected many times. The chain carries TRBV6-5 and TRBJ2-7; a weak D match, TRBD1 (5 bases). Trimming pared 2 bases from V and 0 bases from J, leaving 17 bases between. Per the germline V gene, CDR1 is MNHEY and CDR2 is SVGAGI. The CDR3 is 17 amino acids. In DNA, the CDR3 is TGTGCCAGCAGTTACGGGGCTGGGCAGAGGAGCTCCTACGAGCAGTACTTC. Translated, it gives CASSYGAGQRSSYEQYF.